The 22 T cell receptor beta chains reported below all come from one sample, sequenced in a study of cytomegalovirus exposure and HLA in healthy donors. Amplification used 60 Vbeta primers and 13 Jbeta primers. The data were produced by immunoSEQ multiplex PCR, yet TCRdb's version contains in-frame clones alone and is incomplete. This table holds just over 85,000 clones, over 60% found once. The sample comprised PBMCs. The receptor set was obtained from a man in his forties in good health and CMV-seronegative.

On this clone: Germline and junction disagree at one end, which may indicate a read error. The chain recombines TRBV4-3 with TRBJ1-2; D gene ambiguous. CDR1 and CDR2 (germline): LGHNA, YSLEER. CDR3 length: 12 amino acids. The CDR3 sequence: CASSHRNYGCTF. Here the CDR3 DNA reads TGCGCCAGCAGCCATCGTAACTATGGCTGCACCTTC.

V gene TRBV6-4 combines with J gene TRBJ1-1, with D possibly TRBD1 on 6 matching bases. This CDR3 has 14 amino acids. Trimming stripped 6 bases from V and 0 bases from J, with 11 bases between. Germline lookup yields CDR1 MRHNA and CDR2 SNTAGT. CDR3 region: CASSPGTLNTEAFF. In DNA form, the CDR3 reads TGTGCCAGCAGCCCCGGGACATTGAACACTGAAGCTTTCTTT.

For the CDR3, the DNA is TGTGCCAGTAGTGTCACAGCTTCACCCCTCCACTTT. Amino acids: CASSVTASPLHF. The J gene is TRBJ1-6, the V gene TRBV19, with D unresolved. The germline gives CDR1 LNHDA, CDR2 SQIVND (reference sequence). The CDR3 runs 12 residues. With 5 bases removed from V and 9 bases from J, the gap between germline ends came to 8 bases.

The V gene is TRBV7-6, the J gene TRBJ2-5; TRBD2 agrees at 11 bases. The V gene end was trimmed by 2 bases and the J gene end by 4 bases; junction bases not matched to a gene: 12. Germline lookup yields CDR1 SGHVS and CDR2 FNYEAQ. The length of the CDR3 is 18 residues. Here the CDR3 reads CASSLPSLAGGVGETQYF. The CDR3 coding sequence is TGTGCCAGCAGCTTACCCTCATTAGCGGGGGGGGTGGGAGAGACCCAGTACTTC.

The rearrangement joins TRBV6-5 to TRBJ1-2; 9 bases line up with TRBD1. Trimming cost V 4 bases and J 6 bases; bases outside gene matches: 12. Germline assignment: CDR1 MNHEY and CDR2 SVGAGI. The CDR3 is 16 residues long. The DNA for the CDR3 is TGTGCCAGCAGTTCCTACCTGGGACAGGGACTGGATGGCTACACCTTC. Its translation: CASSSYLGQGLDGYTF.

This clone was picked up a small number of times. V and J are TRBV6-5 and TRBJ2-7; D call uncertain. Germline loops: CDR1 MNHEY, CDR2 SVGAGI. V shed 2 bases and J shed 3 bases, with 17 bases lying between them. The CDR3 length is 16 residues. The DNA of the CDR3 is TGTGCCAGCAGTTACAAAAGCCGAGGCTCCTACTACGAGCAGTACTTC. It specifies CASSYKSRGSYYEQYF.

This clone occurred once. The genes are TRBV5-6 and TRBJ1-2; TRBD1 matches at 7 bases. The CDR3 runs to 15 residues. V was pared by 1 base and J by 4 bases, with 7 bases of the junction left unmatched. Germline values: CDR1 SGHDT, CDR2 YYEEEE. CDR3 sequence (DNA): TGTGCCAGCAGCTTGCTGGACAGGCCCTCCTATGGCTACACCTTC. Its translation: CASSLLDRPSYGYTF.

This clone was counted between two and nine times. The chain carries TRBV27 and TRBJ2-7; D is possibly TRBD1 (5 bases). The germline V and J ends were trimmed by 0 bases and 4 bases, with 13 bases remaining between them. The CDR3 length is 15 residues. From germline, CDR1 is MNHEY and CDR2 SMNVEV (reference sequence). The CDR3 region is CASSLSSRVNYEQYF. Written as DNA, the CDR3 is TGTGCCAGCAGTTTATCTTCCAGGGTTAATTACGAGCAGTACTTC.

The genes are TRBV29-1 and TRBJ2-3; tentative D call: TRBD1 (6 bases). From germline, CDR1 is SQVTM and CDR2 ANQGSEA. The V end lost 2 bases, the J end lost 3 bases, and 12 bases lay between the germline ends. The CDR3 has 14 amino acids. CDR3 in DNA: TGCAGCGTTGAAAAGGGGGATGGGACAGATACGCAGTATTTT. Translated: CSVEKGDGTDTQYF.

This clone was counted between two and nine times. The V and J genes are TRBV2 and TRBJ1-1; the D gene is possibly TRBD1 (5 bases). Germline loops: CDR1 SNHLY, CDR2 FYNNEI. V was trimmed by 6 bases and J by 1 base, leaving 12 bases between them. The CDR3 length is 14 residues. CDR3 coding DNA: TGTGCCAGCAGGAAGGAGGGGCAGAACACTGAAGCTTTCTTT. Its translation is CASRKEGQNTEAFF.

In this sample, this clone turned up once. The chain recombines TRBV28 with TRBJ2-5, with TRBD2 matching over 12 bases. CDR1 and CDR2 from the germline V gene are MDHEN and SYDVKM. The junction had 13 bases not matched to a gene; V was cut back by 3 bases and J by 2 bases. The CDR3 loop spans 19 amino acids. The CDR3 here is CASSFFALAGGVDQETQYF. In DNA, the CDR3 is TGTGCCAGCAGTTTTTTTGCCCTAGCGGGGGGGGTAGATCAAGAGACCCAGTACTTC.

This sequence joins TRBV6-6 and TRBJ2-7, with 9 bases fitting TRBD1. Germline trimming cut 6 bases from V and 3 bases from J; bases unmatched to any gene: 9. This CDR3 contains 15 residues. CDR1 is MNHNY and CDR2 is SVGAGI in the germline V gene (reference sequence). The CDR3 DNA is TGTGCCAGCAGCACCTTGGACAGGGGAAACTACGAGCAGTACTTC. It is translated as CASSTLDRGNYEQYF.

V gene TRBV10-3 combines with J gene TRBJ2-7; 9 bases are shared with TRBD1. Germline CDR1 reads ENHRY; CDR2 reads SYGVKD. The CDR3 totals 13 residues. With 4 bases clipped from V and 6 bases from J, the junction kept 4 bases outside the gene matches. The CDR3 spells CAISGDREGEQYF. The CDR3 DNA is TGTGCCATCAGTGGGGACAGGGAGGGCGAGCAGTACTTC.

This chain joins TRBV5-6 and TRBJ1-2; D unclear. The CDR3 is made up of 12 amino acids. V was pared by 0 bases and J by 5 bases, with 5 bases between. Per the germline V gene, CDR1 is SGHDT and CDR2 is YYEEEE. The CDR3 region is CASSLAGYGYTF. The CDR3 DNA sequence: TGTGCCAGCAGCTTGGCGGGGTATGGCTACACCTTC. Complete variable domain (other parts from reference TRBV5-6 and TRBJ1-2): DAGVTQSPTHLIKTRGQQVTLRCSPKSGHDTVSWYQQALGQGPQFIFQYYEEEERQRGNFPDRFSGHQFPNYSSELNVNALLLGDSALYLCASSLAGYGYTFGSGTRLTVV.

Here the CDR3 DNA reads TGTGCCAGCAGCCAATACAGGGCACCTAACTATGGCTACACCTTC. It encodes CASSQYRAPNYGYTF. The chain has TRBV16 and TRBJ1-2; TRBD1 is a possible D gene (6 bases). The CDR3 runs to 15 residues. V gave up 1 base and J gave up 0 bases, with 9 bases separating them. Looked up from germline, CDR1 is KGHSY and CDR2 is FQNENV.

A remark on this clone: Its ends do not fully match the called genes, so a read error is possible. The rearrangement uses TRBV6-1 and TRBJ1-2; unclear D gene. CDR1 MNHNS and CDR2 SASEGT come from the germline V gene. There are 12 residues in the CDR3. The CDR3 DNA is TGTGCCAGCAGTGAAGTCGTCCGGGTTTGGCTCTTC. It encodes CASSEVVRVWLF.

This rearrangement joins TRBV4-1 to TRBJ1-2; 8 positions match TRBD1. The CDR3 loop spans 14 amino acids. The ends lost 0 bases at V and 7 bases at J; junction bases unmatched: 4. Per the germline V gene, CDR1 is MGHRA and CDR2 is YSYEKL. The CDR3 DNA reads TGCGCCAGCAGCCAAGACAGGGGGCTCGGTGGCTACACCTTC. This codes for CASSQDRGLGGYTF.

This clone showed up just a few times. The V and J genes are TRBV27 and TRBJ2-2; TRBD2 is a possible D gene (5 bases). There are 16 residues in the CDR3. Trimming pared 4 bases from V and 7 bases from J, leaving 19 bases between. The V gene's germline CDR1 is MNHEY and CDR2 SMNVEV (reference sequence). The CDR3 DNA reads as TGTGCCAGCAGTTCAGGCCGGGGAACGAAAGGCGGGGAGCTGTTTTTT. Translation: CASSSGRGTKGGELFF.

V usage is TRBV28 and J usage is TRBJ2-7; a possible D gene is TRBD2 (6 bases). V was pared by 9 bases and J by 1 base, with 19 bases between. The CDR3 has 15 amino acids. The V gene's germline CDR1 is MDHEN and CDR2 SYDVKM. The CDR3 sequence is CASSGASETSYEQYF. CDR3 in DNA: TGTGCCAGTTCCGGGGCTAGCGAAACTTCCTACGAGCAGTACTTC.

V and J are TRBV28 and TRBJ1-2; D gene unclear. The V and J ends lost 2 bases and 0 bases respectively, with 22 bases between them. CDR1 and CDR2 (germline): MDHEN, SYDVKM. The CDR3 runs 19 residues. The CDR3 DNA reads as TGTGCCAGCAGTTTAACCTGGGTTCGGGTTGCTTTAGCTAACTATGGCTACACCTTC. As protein: CASSLTWVRVALANYGYTF.

The chain is built from TRBV27 and TRBJ2-7; the match to TRBD1 covers 10 bases. The CDR3 totals 16 residues. Germline CDR1 is MNHEY and CDR2 is SMNVEV (reference sequence). After removal of 3 bases from V and 3 bases from J, the junction contained 8 bases not matched to a gene. The CDR3 loop reads CASSFSGTGEIYEQYF. Here the CDR3 DNA reads TGTGCCAGCAGTTTTTCCGGGACAGGGGAGATCTACGAGCAGTACTTC.

The V gene is TRBV29-1, the J gene TRBJ2-1; 7 nucleotides align to TRBD1. Germline loops: CDR1 SQVTM, CDR2 ANQGSEA. J was trimmed by 7 bases and V by 7 bases; bases with no gene match: 7. This CDR3 comprises 12 residues. CDR3 coding DNA: TGCAGCGCCGGGACAGCTGGAAATGAGCAGTTCTTC. This gives the protein CSAGTAGNEQFF.